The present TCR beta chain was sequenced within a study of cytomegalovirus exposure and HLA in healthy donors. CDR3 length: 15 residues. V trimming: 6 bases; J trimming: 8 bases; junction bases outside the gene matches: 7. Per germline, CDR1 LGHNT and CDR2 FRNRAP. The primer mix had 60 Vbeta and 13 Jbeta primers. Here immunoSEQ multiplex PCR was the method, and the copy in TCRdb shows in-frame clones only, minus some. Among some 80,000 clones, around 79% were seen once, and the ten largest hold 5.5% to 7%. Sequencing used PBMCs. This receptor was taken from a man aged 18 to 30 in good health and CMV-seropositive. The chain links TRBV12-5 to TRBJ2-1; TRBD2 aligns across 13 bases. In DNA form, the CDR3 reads TGTGCTAGTGGCCTCGGACTAGCGGGAGTCGATGAGCAGTTCTTC. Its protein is CASGLGLAGVDEQFF.